This T cell receptor beta chain emerged from a study of regulatory T cells in long-lasting Graves disease. Combining iRepertoire HTBI primers with Arm-PCR of CDR3 regions, the authors built TCR beta libraries. TCRdb used MiXCR to reprocess the multiplex PCR reads, holding one entry per CDR3 protein. The table includes hundreds of thousands of distinct CDR3 sequences, approximately 15% detected once. Documented time point: newly diagnosed GD, antithyroid drugs for less than 3 months. Researchers made the TCR library from RNA that was extracted from PBMCs. The V gene's germline CDR1 is MDHEN and CDR2 SYDVKM. The CDR3 sequence is 17 residues long. V was clipped by 6 bases and J by 2 bases; unmatched bases: 11. The sample also formed part of further work on T cells in Graves' hyperthyroidism and ophthalmopathy.

Source: peripheral blood mononuclear cells (PBMCs), taken at new diagnosis, from a patient treated with antithyroid drugs. The sequence was collected from a woman aged 25 to 45 with Graves disease. J is TRBJ2-7 and V is TRBV28; 12 nucleotides agree with TRBD1. The CDR3 DNA reads TGTGCCAGCAGACTCCCCACCGGGACAGGGGGCGCCTACGAGCAGTACTTC. It codes for CASRLPTGTGGAYEQYF.